The 26 T cell receptor beta chains listed next were all sequenced from one sample in a study of OX40 agonist ivuxolimab in advanced cancers. This table comes from immunoSEQ multiplex PCR, and its TCRdb copy is limited to in-frame clones, with some not included. The profile shows about 64,000 clones, 88% of them singletons. The material sequenced was CD4+ or CD8+ T cells sorted from blood, taken in a trial of the OX40 agonist ivuxolimab. Receptor source: an adult with an advanced solid tumor such as melanoma, head and neck, liver or kidney cancer.

J is TRBJ2-2 and V is TRBV28, with 7 bases matching TRBD2. The CDR3 totals 15 residues. The germline V gene has CDR1 MDHEN and CDR2 SYDVKM. J gave up 1 base and V 7 bases, and 6 bases lay outside the gene matches. The CDR3 loop is CASINGGENTGELFF. DNA for the CDR3: TGTGCCAGCATCAATGGGGGGGAGAACACCGGGGAGCTGTTTTTT.

J is TRBJ1-2 and V is TRBV15; D gene unclear. This CDR3 comprises 17 residues. The ends were cut back, 0 bases at V and 3 bases at J, with 17 bases in the middle. The germline V gene has CDR1 LNHNV and CDR2 YYDKDF (reference sequence). The CDR3 here is CATSRDLRTFSDYGYTF. CDR3 sequence (DNA): TGTGCCACCAGCAGAGATCTGAGGACCTTTAGTGACTATGGCTACACCTTC.

J is TRBJ2-7 and V is TRBV19, with D tentatively TRBD1 or TRBD2 (5 bases each). The CDR3 has 13 residues. Germline loops: CDR1 LNHDA, CDR2 SQIVND (reference sequence). V lost 5 bases and J 3 bases, leaving 11 bases between the germline ends. Here the CDR3 reads CASSGTRDYEQYF. The DNA for the CDR3 is TGTGCCAGTAGTGGGACGAGGGACTACGAGCAGTACTTC. Full variable domain (rest looked up from reference TRBV19 and TRBJ2-7): DGGITQSPKYLFRKEGQNVTLSCEQNLNHDAMYWYRQDPGQGLRLIYYSQIVNDFQKGDIAEGYSVSREKKESFPLTVTSAQKNPTAFYLCASSGTRDYEQYFGPGTRLTVT.

The V call is TRBV19, the J call TRBJ2-3, with TRBD2 identical over 7 bases. With V trimmed by 5 bases and J by 1 base, 6 bases remained unmatched. The CDR3 is 15 amino acids. Germline V gives CDR1 LNHDA, CDR2 SQIVND (reference sequence). Here the CDR3 DNA reads TGTGCCAGTAGTCCTGAGCGGGACCGCACAGATACGCAGTATTTT. Translation: CASSPERDRTDTQYF.

This chain uses TRBV18 with TRBJ1-1; D not certain. The length of the CDR3 is 13 residues. In germline, CDR1 is KGHSH, CDR2 LQKENI. Deletions cut 3 bases from V and 7 bases from J, with 12 bases between. DNA of the CDR3: TGTGCCAGCTCACCTCAAGAGATCCTTGAAGCTTTCTTT. This encodes CASSPQEILEAFF.

This chain connects TRBV28 to TRBJ1-2; a possible D gene is TRBD1 (6 bases). With 6 bases removed from V and 3 bases from J, the gap between germline ends came to 11 bases. Germline lookup yields CDR1 MDHEN and CDR2 SYDVKM. The CDR3 extends over 13 amino acids. The chain's CDR3 is CASRLQGDYGYTF. CDR3 in DNA: TGTGCCAGCAGGTTACAGGGCGACTATGGCTACACCTTC.

CDR3 nucleotide sequence: TGTGCCAGCAGTCCTGGCAGGGGGTACGAGCAGTACTTC. Translation gives CASSPGRGYEQYF. The V and J genes are TRBV2 and TRBJ2-7; 7 bases are a match to TRBD1. This CDR3 contains 13 residues. V was pared by 5 bases and J by 4 bases, with 5 bases of the junction left unmatched. Germline V lookup: CDR1 SNHLY, CDR2 FYNNEI.

The chain recombines TRBV10-1 with TRBJ2-2; D assignment may be TRBD1 or TRBD2 (5 bases each). This CDR3 comprises 14 residues. V was clipped by 7 bases and J by 1 base, with 10 bases between them. The germline V gene encodes CDR1 WNHNN and CDR2 SYGVQD (reference sequence). CDR3 region: CASMPGRNTGELFF. DNA of the CDR3: TGCGCCAGCATGCCAGGGAGGAACACCGGGGAGCTGTTTTTT.

V usage is TRBV6-5 and J usage is TRBJ2-1; TRBD2 matches at 13 bases. V shed 9 bases, J shed 7 bases, and the junction held 6 bases outside the gene matches. The CDR3 has 14 residues. Germline lookup yields CDR1 MNHEY and CDR2 SVGAGI. Here the CDR3 reads CASWTSGSKNEQFF. The CDR3 DNA follows: TGTGCCAGTTGGACTAGCGGGAGTAAAAATGAGCAGTTCTTC.

The rearrangement links TRBV4-1 to TRBJ1-4; D unresolved. V was clipped by 0 bases and J by 8 bases, with 10 bases between them. CDR3 length: 14 residues. CDR1 is MGHRA, CDR2 YSYEKL, per germline. The CDR3 loop reads CASSQDRNAEKLFF. The CDR3 DNA reads as TGCGCCAGCAGCCAAGACCGCAACGCGGAAAAACTGTTTTTT.

This chain links TRBV5-4 with TRBJ2-5; 8 bases fit TRBD1. Looked up from germline, CDR1 is SGHNT and CDR2 is YYREEE (reference sequence). Losses at the gene ends were 0 bases for V and 3 bases for J; bases not matched to a gene: 4. The CDR3 is 15 residues long. CDR3 DNA sequence: TGTGCCAGCAGCTTGGCCCACAGGGGGGAAGAGACCCAGTACTTC. It specifies CASSLAHRGEETQYF. The full variable domain, with the rest looked up from reference TRBV5-4 and TRBJ2-5, is ETGVTQSPTHLIKTRGQQVTLRCSSQSGHNTVSWYQQALGQGPQFIFQYYREEENGRGNFPPRFSGLQFPNYSSELNVNALELDDSALYLCASSLAHRGEETQYFGPGTRLLVL.

The CDR3 here is CASSVGPDRDYEQYF. CDR3 sequence (DNA): TGTGCCAGCAGCGTAGGGCCGGACAGGGACTACGAGCAGTACTTC. The rearrangement joins TRBV9 to TRBJ2-7; 8 bases are shared with TRBD1. The germline V gene encodes CDR1 SGDLS and CDR2 YYNGEE. The ends lost 0 bases at V and 3 bases at J; junction bases unmatched: 5. The CDR3 runs 15 residues.

The V gene is TRBV7-9, the J gene TRBJ2-4; 7 bases are a match to TRBD1. Germline values: CDR1 SEHNR, CDR2 FQNEAQ (reference sequence). The junction had 3 bases not matched to a gene; V was cut back by 3 bases and J by 4 bases. This CDR3 is built from 14 residues. In DNA form, the CDR3 reads TGTGCCAGCAGCTTGCCGACAGGGAAAAACATTCAGTACTTC. Its translation: CASSLPTGKNIQYF. Based on the CDR3 plus reference TRBV7-9 and TRBJ2-4, the full variable domain is DTGVSQNPRHKITKRGQNVTFRCDPISEHNRLYWYRQTLGQGPEFLTYFQNEAQLEKSRLLSDRFSAERPKGSFSTLEIQRTEQGDSAMYLCASSLPTGKNIQYFGAGTRLSVL.

The chain combines TRBV6-6 with TRBJ1-4, with TRBD1 as a possible D gene (5 bases). The CDR3 consists of 15 residues. Germline V lookup: CDR1 MNHNY, CDR2 SVGAGI (reference sequence). Deletions cut 2 bases from V and 4 bases from J, with 11 bases between. CDR3 residues: CASSYREGRNEKLFF. DNA for the CDR3: TGTGCCAGCAGTTACCGAGAGGGGCGTAATGAAAAACTGTTTTTT.

The rearrangement links TRBV7-8 to TRBJ2-1; 13 bases fit TRBD2. From germline, CDR1 is SGHVS and CDR2 FQNEAQ. This CDR3 has 14 amino acids. The J segment lost 10 bases and the V segment lost 6 bases, leaving 6 bases of the junction unmatched. The CDR3 sequence: CASRPGTSGTEQFF. CDR3 in DNA: TGTGCCAGCAGACCCGGGACTAGCGGGACGGAGCAGTTCTTC.

The chain joins TRBV27 to TRBJ2-3; D gene ambiguous. The V gene's germline CDR1 is MNHEY and CDR2 SMNVEV (reference sequence). The CDR3 runs 11 residues. V was clipped by 2 bases and J by 7 bases, with 4 bases between them. The CDR3 sequence is CASSLLHTQYF. In DNA form, the CDR3 reads TGTGCCAGCAGTTTACTCCATACGCAGTATTTT.

This clone was detected once. The chain uses TRBV6-1 and TRBJ1-5; 11 positions agree with TRBD1. The CDR3 is 14 residues long. Germline loops: CDR1 MNHNS, CDR2 SASEGT. The V and J ends lost 3 bases and 8 bases, in that order; junction bases with no gene match: 3. The CDR3 bases are TGTGCCAGCAGTGACGGACAGGGGGCCAAGCCCCAGCATTTT. The encoded protein is CASSDGQGAKPQHF.

This chain joins TRBV7-8 and TRBJ2-7, with D perhaps matching TRBD1 (6 bases). The CDR3 has 14 residues. Trimming pared 5 bases from V and 2 bases from J, leaving 13 bases between. CDR1 is SGHVS and CDR2 is FQNEAQ in the germline V gene. DNA of the CDR3: TGTGCCAGCAGCGTCCGGGACAAACCCTACGAGCAGTACTTC. It codes for CASSVRDKPYEQYF.

The table lists this clone with a few counts. The V call is TRBV7-9, the J call TRBJ2-7; weak D call: TRBD2 (5 bases). Germline V lookup: CDR1 SEHNR, CDR2 FQNEAQ (reference sequence). The V and J ends lost 5 bases and 3 bases respectively, with 8 bases between them. The CDR3 has 12 amino acids. The CDR3 reads CASSITSYEQYF. DNA of the CDR3: TGTGCCAGCAGCATCACTAGCTACGAGCAGTACTTC.

The chain combines TRBV6-1 with TRBJ2-1; D remains ambiguous. This CDR3 spans 13 amino acids. Trimming pared 4 bases from V and 5 bases from J, leaving 9 bases between. In germline, CDR1 is MNHNS, CDR2 SASEGT. CDR3 sequence: CASSVDRNNEQFF. The CDR3 nucleotides are TGTGCCAGCAGTGTAGATAGGAACAATGAGCAGTTCTTC.

CDR3 nucleotide sequence: TGTGCCAGCAGCCAAGGGGTAGCGGGAGGTCCGAGCTCCTACAATGAGCAGTTCTTC. Translating it yields CASSQGVAGGPSSYNEQFF. The rearrangement links TRBV4-2 to TRBJ2-1; 10 bases are shared with TRBD2. The CDR3 runs to 19 residues. Germline V gene data show CDR1 as LGHNA and CDR2 as YNFKEQ. The junction had 9 bases not matched to a gene; V was cut back by 1 base and J by 0 bases.

This clone has more than one count but fewer than ten. The J gene is TRBJ1-1, the V gene TRBV6-5, with D hard to call. This CDR3 has 11 residues. Trimming left V 2 bases short and J 3 bases short, with 1 base between. Germline values: CDR1 MNHEY, CDR2 SVGAGI. The chain's CDR3 is CASSYHTEAFF. The CDR3, as DNA: TGTGCCAGCAGTTACCACACTGAAGCTTTCTTT.

The rearrangement uses TRBV5-4 and TRBJ2-7, with D possibly called TRBD1 or TRBD2 (6 bases each). The CDR3 spans 15 residues. Germline V gene data show CDR1 as SGHNT and CDR2 as YYREEE (reference sequence). Trimming removed 4 bases from V and 4 bases from J, with 18 bases in between. Here the CDR3 reads CASSRPSGASYEQYF. In nucleotides, the CDR3 is TGTGCCAGCAGCCGGCCATCGGGGGCGTCTTACGAGCAGTACTTC.

The chain employs TRBV19 and TRBJ2-7; 8 bases align to TRBD2. Losses at the gene ends were 5 bases for V and 2 bases for J; bases not matched to a gene: 5. From germline, CDR1 is LNHDA and CDR2 SQIVND (reference sequence). This CDR3 is 14 amino acids long. Here the CDR3 DNA reads TGTGCCAGTAGTTCGGGACTAGGCCCCTACGAGCAGTACTTC. Translating it yields CASSSGLGPYEQYF.

The chain links TRBV5-4 to TRBJ2-1, with TRBD1 matching 12 bases. CDR1 and CDR2 from the germline V gene are SGHNT and YYREEE (reference sequence). V lost 1 base and J lost 8; bases outside the gene matches: 10. The CDR3 sequence is 17 residues long. The CDR3 nucleotides read TGTGCCAGCAGCTTGAAGGGACAGGGGGCGCTTCTCGATGAGCAGTTCTTC. It specifies CASSLKGQGALLDEQFF.

V gene TRBV5-6 combines with J gene TRBJ2-3; D possibly corresponds to TRBD2 (5 bases). Deletions cut 3 bases from V and 3 bases from J, with 14 bases between. CDR1 is SGHDT, CDR2 YYEEEE, per germline. This CDR3 comprises 15 residues. Here the CDR3 DNA reads TGTGCCAGCAGCTACGGACTCCTGCTAACAGATACGCAGTATTTT. It is translated as CASSYGLLLTDTQYF. Full variable domain (outside the CDR3, taken from reference TRBV5-6 and TRBJ2-3): DAGVTQSPTHLIKTRGQQVTLRCSPKSGHDTVSWYQQALGQGPQFIFQYYEEEERQRGNFPDRFSGHQFPNYSSELNVNALLLGDSALYLCASSYGLLLTDTQYFGPGTRLTVL.